This is a list of T cell receptor beta chains from one sample in a study of T cells in Graves' hyperthyroidism and ophthalmopathy. TCRdb reanalysed the multiplex PCR reads using MiXCR and keeps one entry per CDR3 protein. The sample holds some 490,000 distinct CDR3 sequences, approximately 23% seen once. The sequenced material came from blood. These receptors originate from a woman in her 70s with Graves' ophthalmopathy. CDR3s include the opening cysteine and the closing phenylalanine or tryptophan. The order of the fields is J gene, clone size, V gene, D gene, CDR3 DNA, CDR3 protein. The D gene is left open where the match is weak. Part of the rows lack a size; the others show once, few, many or a class for expanded clones.

j_call: TRBJ1-5
clone_size: .
v_call: TRBV6-1
d_call: .
cdr3_nt: TGTGCCAGCAGGACGAAGGGGACTCAGCCCCAGCATTTT
cdr3_aa: CASRTKGTQPQHF

j_call: TRBJ2-4
clone_size: few
v_call: TRBV19
d_call: TRBD1
cdr3_nt: TGTGCCAGTAGTATCGGAGGACAGGGGGCGCTTAAAAACATTCAGTACTTC
cdr3_aa: CASSIGGQGALKNIQYF

j_call: TRBJ2-1
clone_size: many
v_call: TRBV11-2
d_call: .
cdr3_nt: TGTGCCAGCAGCCGAAACACGGGAGAGCAGTTCTTC
cdr3_aa: CASSRNTGEQFF

j_call: TRBJ2-7
clone_size: .
v_call: TRBV5-4
d_call: .
cdr3_nt: TGTGCCAGCAGCCTTGTGGTAGCAGCTCTCTACGAGCAGTACTTC
cdr3_aa: CASSLVVAALYEQYF

j_call: TRBJ2-2
clone_size: many
v_call: TRBV28
d_call: .
cdr3_nt: TGTGCCAGCACCGCCCGGAGGGCCGGGGAGCTGTTTTTT
cdr3_aa: CASTARRAGELFF

j_call: TRBJ2-3
clone_size: .
v_call: TRBV18
d_call: TRBD1
cdr3_nt: TGTGCCAGCTCACAGGACAGGCTCGTCACAGATACGCAGTATTTT
cdr3_aa: CASSQDRLVTDTQYF

j_call: TRBJ2-7
clone_size: many
v_call: TRBV12-3/TRBV12-4
d_call: TRBD1
cdr3_nt: TGTGCCAGCAGTTTCCCCCTACAGGGGCCCACCTACGAGCAGTACTTC
cdr3_aa: CASSFPLQGPTYEQYF

j_call: TRBJ2-5
clone_size: many
v_call: TRBV7-2
d_call: .
cdr3_nt: TGTGCCAGCAGCAAAATAGACTACCCGGAGACCCAGTACTTC
cdr3_aa: CASSKIDYPETQYF

j_call: TRBJ2-5
clone_size: many
v_call: TRBV20-1
d_call: .
cdr3_nt: TGCAGTGCTAGATCTGGGACCGAGACCCAGTACTTC
cdr3_aa: CSARSGTETQYF

j_call: TRBJ1-1
clone_size: .
v_call: TRBV5-6
d_call: .
cdr3_nt: TGTGCCAGCAGCTTGGACCCAGGAGGTGCTGGAACTGAAGCTTTCTTT
cdr3_aa: CASSLDPGGAGTEAFF

j_call: TRBJ2-3
clone_size: .
v_call: TRBV5-6
d_call: .
cdr3_nt: TGTGCCAGCACCCGCCGGCAGGGAGTGACAGATACGCAGTATTTT
cdr3_aa: CASTRRQGVTDTQYF

j_call: TRBJ2-1
clone_size: .
v_call: TRBV20-1
d_call: .
cdr3_nt: TGCAGTGCTAGAGATCGGCTTTACAATGAGCAGTTCTTC
cdr3_aa: CSARDRLYNEQFF

j_call: TRBJ2-7
clone_size: few
v_call: TRBV2
d_call: .
cdr3_nt: TGTGCCAGCAGCGACAGGCCCTACGAGCAGTACTTC
cdr3_aa: CASSDRPYEQYF

j_call: TRBJ1-2
clone_size: .
v_call: TRBV6-2/TRBV6-3
d_call: .
cdr3_nt: TGTGCCAGCAGTTACTCGAGAGGGAATCGTGGCTACACCTTC
cdr3_aa: CASSYSRGNRGYTF

j_call: TRBJ2-3
clone_size: few
v_call: TRBV6-6
d_call: .
cdr3_nt: TGTGCCAGCAGTTACTCCCTAGCGACAGCCACAGATACGCAGTATTTT
cdr3_aa: CASSYSLATATDTQYF

j_call: TRBJ2-3
clone_size: many
v_call: TRBV12-3/TRBV12-4
d_call: TRBD1
cdr3_nt: TGTGCCAGCATCTTACAGGGGGCCCTTAGCACAGATACGCAGTATTTT
cdr3_aa: CASILQGALSTDTQYF

j_call: TRBJ2-3
clone_size: .
v_call: TRBV4-2
d_call: TRBD2
cdr3_nt: TGTGCCAGCAGCCAGACTAGCGGTGATACGCAGTATTTT
cdr3_aa: CASSQTSGDTQYF

j_call: TRBJ1-2
clone_size: .
v_call: TRBV29-1
d_call: TRBD1
cdr3_nt: TGCAGCGTTCCCGGACAGGGAAATGGAGCCTTTAACTATGGCTACACCTTC
cdr3_aa: CSVPGQGNGAFNYGYTF

j_call: TRBJ1-5
clone_size: many
v_call: TRBV6-6
d_call: .
cdr3_nt: TGTGCCAGCAGTTACTCGGGATTTAATCAGCCCCAGCATTTT
cdr3_aa: CASSYSGFNQPQHF

j_call: TRBJ1-5
clone_size: few
v_call: TRBV7-2
d_call: .
cdr3_nt: TGTGCCAGCAGCCGACAGGTATTAGCAATCAGCCCCCAGCATTTT
cdr3_aa: CASSRQVLAISPQHF

j_call: TRBJ2-5
clone_size: .
v_call: TRBV18
d_call: .
cdr3_nt: TGTGCCAGCTCACCACCGTCCCAACGGGAGACCCAGTACTTC
cdr3_aa: CASSPPSQRETQYF

j_call: TRBJ2-1
clone_size: .
v_call: TRBV11-3
d_call: .
cdr3_nt: TGTGCCAGCAGCTCCCGAGTGGGGGGAGCCTACAATGAGCAGTTCTTC
cdr3_aa: CASSSRVGGAYNEQFF

j_call: TRBJ2-3
clone_size: few
v_call: TRBV20-1
d_call: .
cdr3_nt: TGCAGTGCTACGGAGGGTGAAGATACGCAGTATTTT
cdr3_aa: CSATEGEDTQYF

j_call: TRBJ1-5
clone_size: .
v_call: TRBV7-2
d_call: TRBD1
cdr3_nt: TGTGTCAGCAGCTCGAACGCCGGGACAGGGGGGATAGCCCAGCATTTT
cdr3_aa: CVSSSNAGTGGIAQHF

j_call: TRBJ1-2
clone_size: few
v_call: TRBV20-1
d_call: TRBD1
cdr3_nt: TGCAGTGCCGCCCCCGGGACAGTGAACTATGGCTACACCTTC
cdr3_aa: CSAAPGTVNYGYTF

j_call: TRBJ2-1
clone_size: many
v_call: TRBV28
d_call: TRBD1
cdr3_nt: TGTGCCAGCAGTCCCTACAGGGGGGTAGGCAATGAGCAGTTCTTC
cdr3_aa: CASSPYRGVGNEQFF

j_call: TRBJ1-6
clone_size: few
v_call: TRBV12-3/TRBV12-4
d_call: .
cdr3_nt: TGTGCCAGCAGTTGGATGAATTCACCCCTCCACTTT
cdr3_aa: CASSWMNSPLHF

j_call: TRBJ1-4
clone_size: .
v_call: TRBV30
d_call: .
cdr3_nt: TGTGCCTGGAGTGTGACCGGGGGTGAAAAACTGTTTTTT
cdr3_aa: CAWSVTGGEKLFF

j_call: TRBJ2-2
clone_size: few
v_call: TRBV7-2
d_call: .
cdr3_nt: TGTGCCAGCAGCTTTCTTATGAACACCGGGGAGCTGTTTTTT
cdr3_aa: CASSFLMNTGELFF

j_call: TRBJ1-5
clone_size: few
v_call: TRBV2
d_call: .
cdr3_nt: TGTGCCAGCAGTGAGATACAGGGACTTGGCAATCAGCCCCAGCATTTT
cdr3_aa: CASSEIQGLGNQPQHF

j_call: TRBJ2-7
clone_size: few
v_call: TRBV10-3
d_call: TRBD1
cdr3_nt: TGTGCCATCAGTGAACAGGGGAAGTTAAACGAGCAGTACTTC
cdr3_aa: CAISEQGKLNEQYF

j_call: TRBJ2-3
clone_size: many
v_call: TRBV11-2
d_call: TRBD2
cdr3_nt: TGTGCCAGCAGCTCTTTGGGGGGACTAGCGGGAGGCACAGATACGCAGTATTTT
cdr3_aa: CASSSLGGLAGGTDTQYF

j_call: TRBJ2-4
clone_size: few
v_call: TRBV6-1
d_call: .
cdr3_nt: TGTGCCAGCAGTGAGGGCGGCACGCCAAACATTCAGTACTTC
cdr3_aa: CASSEGGTPNIQYF

j_call: TRBJ2-7
clone_size: .
v_call: TRBV10-2
d_call: TRBD2
cdr3_nt: TGCGCCAGCTTACTAGCGGGAAACTACGAGCAGTACTTC
cdr3_aa: CASLLAGNYEQYF

j_call: TRBJ1-5
clone_size: .
v_call: TRBV6-2/TRBV6-3
d_call: TRBD1
cdr3_nt: TGTGCCAGCAGTTATAGGTTCCGAGGGGGCGGCAATCAGCCCCAGCATTTT
cdr3_aa: CASSYRFRGGGNQPQHF

j_call: TRBJ2-5
clone_size: many
v_call: TRBV7-2
d_call: TRBD2
cdr3_nt: TGTGCCAGCAGCTCCGGACTAGCGGGAAGGGAGACCCAGTACTTC
cdr3_aa: CASSSGLAGRETQYF

j_call: TRBJ2-1
clone_size: .
v_call: TRBV11-2
d_call: .
cdr3_nt: TGTGCCAGCAGCACAGCCCGGGGGCAATACAATGAGCAGTTCTTC
cdr3_aa: CASSTARGQYNEQFF

j_call: TRBJ2-6
clone_size: .
v_call: TRBV19
d_call: .
cdr3_nt: TGTGCCAGTAGTATAACCATGCGATCTGGGGCCAACGTCCTGACTTTC
cdr3_aa: CASSITMRSGANVLTF

j_call: TRBJ2-5
clone_size: .
v_call: TRBV5-4
d_call: .
cdr3_nt: TGTGCCAGCAGCGACCAGCGGGACCAAGAGACCCAGTACTTC
cdr3_aa: CASSDQRDQETQYF

j_call: TRBJ1-1
clone_size: many
v_call: TRBV6-1
d_call: .
cdr3_nt: TGTGCCAGCAGTGAAATGCCGTTGGATGAAGCTTTCTTT
cdr3_aa: CASSEMPLDEAFF

j_call: TRBJ1-2
clone_size: .
v_call: TRBV18
d_call: .
cdr3_nt: TGTGCCAGCTCACCCGCACATAATAACTATGGCTACACCTTC
cdr3_aa: CASSPAHNNYGYTF

j_call: TRBJ2-3
clone_size: .
v_call: TRBV27
d_call: .
cdr3_nt: TGTGCCAGCAGTTTATGGGGGGCGGGCGGCGCAGATACGCAGTATTTT
cdr3_aa: CASSLWGAGGADTQYF

j_call: TRBJ1-4
clone_size: .
v_call: TRBV6-5
d_call: .
cdr3_nt: TGTGCCAGCAGTTACCCCGGATCTACAGAAAAACTGTTTTTT
cdr3_aa: CASSYPGSTEKLFF

j_call: TRBJ1-6
clone_size: .
v_call: TRBV12-3/TRBV12-4
d_call: .
cdr3_nt: TGTGCCAGCAGCACTGGTTGGACATCAAGACGTTCACCCCTCCACTTT
cdr3_aa: CASSTGWTSRRSPLHF

j_call: TRBJ2-5
clone_size: many
v_call: TRBV7-2
d_call: TRBD2
cdr3_nt: TGTGCCAGCAGCCTATGGGGCGGGAGTGGAGAGACCCAGTACTTC
cdr3_aa: CASSLWGGSGETQYF

j_call: TRBJ2-1
clone_size: .
v_call: TRBV5-4
d_call: TRBD2
cdr3_nt: TGTGCCAGCAGCTTCGGTAGCGGGAGGAGCTCCTACAATGAGCAGTTCTTC
cdr3_aa: CASSFGSGRSSYNEQFF

j_call: TRBJ2-1
clone_size: once
v_call: TRBV11-2
d_call: TRBD2
cdr3_nt: TGTGCCAGCGGCTCCAGCGGGGGCTCCTACAATGAGCAGTTCTTC
cdr3_aa: CASGSSGGSYNEQFF

j_call: TRBJ2-7
clone_size: .
v_call: TRBV7-8
d_call: TRBD2
cdr3_nt: TGTGCCAGCAGCTTAGCTCGGCTAGCGGGAGTCGAGCAGTACTTC
cdr3_aa: CASSLARLAGVEQYF

j_call: TRBJ2-1
clone_size: many
v_call: TRBV12-3/TRBV12-4
d_call: TRBD2
cdr3_nt: TGTGCCAGCAGTGGGAGGGAGTTTGATGAGCAGTTCTTC
cdr3_aa: CASSGREFDEQFF

j_call: TRBJ1-3
clone_size: .
v_call: TRBV7-9
d_call: .
cdr3_nt: TGTGCTAGCAGGGGAATGGCTGGAAACACCATATATTTT
cdr3_aa: CASRGMAGNTIYF

j_call: TRBJ2-3
clone_size: few
v_call: TRBV7-3
d_call: .
cdr3_nt: TGTGCCAGCAGCTTAAGGTCGCGGGGGCGCACAGATACGCAGTATTTT
cdr3_aa: CASSLRSRGRTDTQYF

j_call: TRBJ2-3
clone_size: many
v_call: TRBV12-3/TRBV12-4
d_call: .
cdr3_nt: TGTGCCAGCCGGCCGGAACGGTACACAGATACGCAGTATTTT
cdr3_aa: CASRPERYTDTQYF

j_call: TRBJ2-1
clone_size: few
v_call: TRBV20-1
d_call: TRBD1
cdr3_nt: TGCAGTGCTAGAGATCCAGGGGGCGGAGATGAGCAGTTCTTC
cdr3_aa: CSARDPGGGDEQFF

j_call: TRBJ2-1
clone_size: few
v_call: TRBV6-1
d_call: TRBD1
cdr3_nt: TGTGCCAGCAGTTATGGACAGGGGCCGCAAGCCCATGGTGAGCAGTTCTTC
cdr3_aa: CASSYGQGPQAHGEQFF

j_call: TRBJ1-2
clone_size: many
v_call: TRBV5-1
d_call: TRBD1
cdr3_nt: TGCGCCAGCAGCTGGGGGACAGCAGGGAAAGGCTACACCTTC
cdr3_aa: CASSWGTAGKGYTF

j_call: TRBJ1-2
clone_size: many
v_call: TRBV12-3/TRBV12-4
d_call: .
cdr3_nt: TGTGCCAGTTCAGGGTCTAACTATGGCTACACCTTC
cdr3_aa: CASSGSNYGYTF

j_call: TRBJ1-1
clone_size: few
v_call: TRBV11-1
d_call: .
cdr3_nt: TGTGCCAGCAGCTTAGCCCTTACGAACACTGAAGCTTTCTTT
cdr3_aa: CASSLALTNTEAFF

j_call: TRBJ2-7
clone_size: .
v_call: TRBV6-1
d_call: .
cdr3_nt: TGTGCCAGCATGGAGATTGGTCGGGGAGCCCGAACCTACGAGCAGTACTTC
cdr3_aa: CASMEIGRGARTYEQYF

j_call: TRBJ2-5
clone_size: few
v_call: TRBV30
d_call: .
cdr3_nt: TGTGCCTGGAGTGTAGGAGGGGGCGAGTACTTC
cdr3_aa: CAWSVGGGEYF

j_call: TRBJ2-5
clone_size: .
v_call: TRBV19
d_call: TRBD2
cdr3_nt: TGTGCCAGTCGGAGCGGGACTAGCGGGAAAGAGACCCAGTACTTC
cdr3_aa: CASRSGTSGKETQYF